This TCR beta chain appears in the sequencing data of a study of blood T cell repertoires in COVID-19. With V trimmed by 4 bases and J by 1 base, 6 bases remained unmatched. The CDR3 has 15 amino acids. Germline V gives CDR1 LGHDT, CDR2 YNNKEL (reference sequence). Sequencing was performed with immunoSEQ multiplex PCR; in TCRdb, only in-frame clones are kept and a portion is missing. Of 90,000 to 100,000 clones listed, 75% to 85% are singletons. The TCR was taken from a man in his sixties or seventies with acute or convalescent COVID-19. The source material was peripheral blood. The chain links TRBV3-1 (or the pseudogene TRBV3-2) to TRBJ2-7, with 8 nucleotides matching TRBD2. This CDR3 is CASSLEGTSSYEQYF. CDR3 nucleotides: TGTGCCAGCAGCCTAGAAGGGACTAGTTCCTACGAGCAGTACTTC.